This TCR beta chain appears in the sequencing data of a study of CD8 T cells in Susac syndrome. This clonotype has only a few counts. The length of the CDR3 is 14 residues. The junction had 8 bases not matched to a gene; V was cut back by 6 bases and J by 7 bases. Germline values: CDR1 LNHDA, CDR2 SQIVND (reference sequence). A quantity of roughly 0.5 to 1 ug RNA underwent reverse transcription using random hexamers. TCRdb reprocessed the immunoSEQ multiplex PCR reads with MiXCR, giving one entry per CDR3 protein. The table lists approximately 120,000 distinct CDR3 sequences, 93% of them singletons. The receptor comes from a human donor with multiple sclerosis. The source material was CD8+ T cells from PBMCs. The V and J genes are TRBV19 and TRBJ2-1, with 8 bases lining up with TRBD1. CDR3 sequence: CASSLGTGGNEQFF. The CDR3 DNA is TGTGCCAGTAGCCTGGGGACAGGAGGGAATGAGCAGTTCTTC.